The 14 T cell receptor beta chains in this list originate from one sample, sequenced in a study of cytomegalovirus exposure and HLA in healthy donors. It was with 60 Vbeta and 13 Jbeta primers that the PCR ran. Only in-frame clones appear in the TCRdb table, and some are missing; sequencing was by immunoSEQ multiplex PCR. The data contain around 200,000 clones, approximately 83% of them singletons. Sequenced material: PBMCs. The receptors stem from a woman in her 50s in good health and CMV-seropositive.

The count of this clone is one. This chain connects TRBV6-1 to TRBJ2-5, with TRBD2 as a possible D gene (5 bases). The CDR3 sequence is 15 residues long. CDR1 is MNHNS, CDR2 SASEGT, per germline. Trimming cost V 6 bases and J 4 bases, with 18 bases left between them. Here the CDR3 reads CASRHRLRDVETQYF. DNA for the CDR3: TGTGCCAGCAGACATCGACTGAGGGATGTAGAGACCCAGTACTTC.

V and J are TRBV2 and TRBJ1-1; 8 bases line up with TRBD1. The CDR3 is made up of 14 amino acids. V gave up 6 bases and J gave up 3 bases; unmatched junction bases: 6. Germline CDR1 and CDR2: SNHLY and FYNNEI. Here the CDR3 reads CASRVQGVYTEAFF. The CDR3 coding sequence is TGTGCCAGCAGGGTACAGGGGGTCTACACTGAAGCTTTCTTT.

Note on this clone: In the same sample, other DNA sequences code for this CDR3. This chain joins TRBV5-1 and TRBJ1-2, with no clear D. Germline CDR1 reads SGHRS; CDR2 reads YFSETQ. Trimming removed 0 bases from V and 1 base from J, with 4 bases in between. The CDR3 length is 13 residues. CDR3 sequence (DNA): TGCGCCAGCAGCTTGGACGGTAACTATGGCTACACCTTC. It specifies CASSLDGNYGYTF.

The CDR3, as DNA: TGTGCCAGCAGTCGACAGGGGGAGTCGCGGGAGCAGTACTTC. This sequence encodes CASSRQGESREQYF. The chain links TRBV6-5 to TRBJ2-7, with TRBD1 matching over 9 bases. The germline V gene has CDR1 MNHEY and CDR2 SVGAGI. V lost 5 bases and J lost 7; bases outside the gene matches: 9. This CDR3 comprises 14 residues.

This chain joins TRBV4-3 and TRBJ2-2, with 10 nucleotides matching TRBD2. Unmatched junction bases numbered 8, after V lost 0 bases and J lost 4 bases. Germline-derived CDR1 and CDR2 are LGHNA and YSLEER. This CDR3 has 18 residues. The DNA of the CDR3 is TGCGCCAGCAGCCAAGATGGGATAGCGGGGGGCCTCACCGGGGAGCTGTTTTTT. Translating it yields CASSQDGIAGGLTGELFF.

This clone was recorded once. J is TRBJ2-5 and V is TRBV4-2; D not certain. V lost 6 bases and J 0 bases, leaving 8 bases between the germline ends. Germline V gene data show CDR1 as LGHNA and CDR2 as YNFKEQ. The CDR3 covers 13 residues. CDR3 protein: CASRYQDQETQYF. Written as DNA, the CDR3 is TGTGCCAGCAGGTACCAGGACCAAGAGACCCAGTACTTC.

The chain combines TRBV30 with TRBJ2-2; D unclear. Germline V gene data show CDR1 as GTSNPN and CDR2 as SVGIG (reference sequence). The germline V and J ends were trimmed by 1 base and 7 bases, with 4 bases remaining between them. The CDR3 loop spans 11 amino acids. CDR3 sequence reads: CAWSDGGELFF. CDR3 DNA: TGTGCCTGGAGTGACGGCGGGGAGCTGTTTTTT.

V and J are TRBV9 and TRBJ1-4; D is possibly TRBD1 (5 bases). The V end lost 2 bases, the J end lost 6 bases, and 17 bases lay between the germline ends. The CDR3 extends over 16 amino acids. Germline CDR1 reads SGDLS; CDR2 reads YYNGEE. CDR3 nucleotides: TGTGCCAGCAGCGTGGGGAGCGGGACTGGACATGAAAAACTGTTTTTT. It codes for CASSVGSGTGHEKLFF.

The chain has TRBV9 and TRBJ2-2; 9 nucleotides match TRBD1. There are 14 residues in the CDR3. The ends lost 1 base at V and 6 bases at J; junction bases unmatched: 1. CDR1 is SGDLS and CDR2 is YYNGEE in the germline V gene. This CDR3 is CASSVRQGAGELFF. The CDR3 DNA is TGTGCCAGCAGCGTACGACAGGGGGCCGGGGAGCTGTTTTTT. The full variable domain, completed using reference TRBV9 and TRBJ2-2, is DSGVTQTPKHLITATGQRVTLRCSPRSGDLSVYWYQQSLDQGLQFLIQYYNGEERAKGNILERFSAQQFPDLHSELNLSSLELGDSALYFCASSVRQGAGELFFGEGSRLTVL.

The rearrangement uses TRBV9 and TRBJ2-2; 8 bases align to TRBD1. The CDR3 loop spans 15 amino acids. CDR1 is SGDLS, CDR2 YYNGEE, per germline. Trimming took 4 bases from V and 3 from J; bases not matched to a gene: 5. The CDR3 region has the DNA TGTGCCAGCAGCCCCGAGGGACAGGACACCGGGGAGCTGTTTTTT. Translated, it gives CASSPEGQDTGELFF.

The rearrangement links TRBV28 to TRBJ1-2; 9 bases are a match to TRBD1. CDR1 is MDHEN, CDR2 SYDVKM, per germline. Trimming removed 4 bases from V and 4 bases from J; junction bases left unmatched: 7. The CDR3 consists of 15 residues. Here the CDR3 DNA reads TGTGCCAGCAGTTCACAGGGGGCCCAACGCTATGGCTACACCTTC. This codes for CASSSQGAQRYGYTF.

This rearrangement joins TRBV29-1 to TRBJ2-3; D perhaps matches TRBD1 (5 bases). Per the germline V gene, CDR1 is SQVTM and CDR2 is ANQGSEA. V lost 4 bases, J lost 0 bases, and 14 bases lay in between. The CDR3 is 15 residues long. CDR3 sequence: CSVAYRITSTDTQYF. CDR3 DNA: TGCAGCGTTGCCTACAGGATAACTAGCACAGATACGCAGTATTTT.

The rearrangement uses TRBV2 and TRBJ2-1, with 8 bases matching TRBD2. The CDR3 runs 14 residues. V was pared by 5 bases and J by 5 bases, with 5 bases of the junction left unmatched. Germline CDR1 is SNHLY and CDR2 is FYNNEI. For the CDR3, the DNA is TGTGCCAGCAGTAAGACTAGCGCGGACAATGAGCAGTTCTTC. It encodes CASSKTSADNEQFF. Complete variable domain (other parts from reference TRBV2 and TRBJ2-1): EPEVTQTPSHQVTQMGQEVILRCVPISNHLYFYWYRQILGQKVEFLVSFYNNEISEKSEIFDDQFSVERPDGSNFTLKIRSTKLEDSAMYFCASSKTSADNEQFFGPGTRLTVL.

The gene calls are TRBV6-5 and TRBJ1-1; D call uncertain. The CDR3 has 14 residues. Looked up from germline, CDR1 is MNHEY and CDR2 is SVGAGI. V was pared by 9 bases and J by 3 bases, with 17 bases between. The DNA of the CDR3 is TGTGCCAGTCGCCCGGAGGCTCGGGACACTGAAGCTTTCTTT. Its translation: CASRPEARDTEAFF.